This TCR beta chain was recovered during a study of T cells after yellow fever vaccination. Study-level background: Preparation of fractions with low cell numbers was performed using SMART-Seq v4 Ultra Low Input.

From germline, CDR1 is SEHNR and CDR2 FQNEAQ (reference sequence). CDR3 length: 14 residues. V shed 3 bases, J shed 2 bases, and the junction held 1 base outside the gene matches. Study-level points and caveats: Any FACS-sorted repertoire could hold abundant clonotypes that contaminate it from the bulk population.

This clonotype was seen ten or more times. Its antigen is not identified. From the 5' RACE reads, TCRdb called clonotypes with MiXCR, one entry per CDR3 protein. The data show over 150,000 distinct CDR3 sequences, with approximately 6.2% seen just once and less than 3% held by the top ten. V usage is TRBV7-9 and J usage is TRBJ2-5; 9 bases map to TRBD2. The sample consisted of CD4+ T cells sorted from PBMCs, taken on the day of the first yellow fever vaccination. The source is a man younger than 30 who received the YFV17D yellow fever vaccine. The CDR3 spells CASSLSGGQETQYF. CDR3 DNA: TGTGCCAGCAGCTTGAGCGGGGGGCAAGAGACCCAGTACTTC.